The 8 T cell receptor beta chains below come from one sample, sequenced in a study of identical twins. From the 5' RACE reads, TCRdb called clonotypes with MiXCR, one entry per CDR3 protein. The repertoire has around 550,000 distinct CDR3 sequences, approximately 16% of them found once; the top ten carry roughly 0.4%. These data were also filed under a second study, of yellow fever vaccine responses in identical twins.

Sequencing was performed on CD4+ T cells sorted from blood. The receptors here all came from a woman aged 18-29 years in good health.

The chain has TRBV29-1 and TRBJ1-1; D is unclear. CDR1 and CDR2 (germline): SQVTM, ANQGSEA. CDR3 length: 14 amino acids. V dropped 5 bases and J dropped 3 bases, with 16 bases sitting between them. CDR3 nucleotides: TGCAGCGTTTTCGGCCCTACTGGGTACACTGAAGCTTTCTTT. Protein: CSVFGPTGYTEAFF.

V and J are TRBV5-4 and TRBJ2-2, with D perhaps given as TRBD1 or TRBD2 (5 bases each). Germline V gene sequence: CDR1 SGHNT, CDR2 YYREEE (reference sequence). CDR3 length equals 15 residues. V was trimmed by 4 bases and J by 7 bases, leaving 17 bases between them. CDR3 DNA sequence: TGTGCCAGCAGCCCTGGGACCACCCGGGGCGGGGAGCTGTTTTTT. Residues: CASSPGTTRGGELFF.

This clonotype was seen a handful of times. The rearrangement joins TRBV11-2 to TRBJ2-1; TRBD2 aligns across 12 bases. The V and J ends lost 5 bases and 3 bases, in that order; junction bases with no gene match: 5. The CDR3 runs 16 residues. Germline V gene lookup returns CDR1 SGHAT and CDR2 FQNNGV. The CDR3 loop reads CASSLLAGGNYNEQFF. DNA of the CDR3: TGTGCCAGCAGCCTACTAGCGGGGGGCAACTACAATGAGCAGTTCTTC.

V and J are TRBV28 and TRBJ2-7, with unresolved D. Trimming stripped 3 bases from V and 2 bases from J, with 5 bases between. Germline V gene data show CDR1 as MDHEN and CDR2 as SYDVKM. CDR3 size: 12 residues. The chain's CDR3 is CASSLPTYEQYF. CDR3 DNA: TGTGCCAGCAGTTTGCCCACCTACGAGCAGTACTTC.

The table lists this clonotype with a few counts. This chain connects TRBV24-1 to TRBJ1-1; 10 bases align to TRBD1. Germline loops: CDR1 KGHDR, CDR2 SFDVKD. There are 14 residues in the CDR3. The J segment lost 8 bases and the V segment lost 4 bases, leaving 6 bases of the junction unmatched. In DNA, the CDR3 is TGTGCCACCAGTGACTTACGGACAGGGGGGGAAGCTTTCTTT. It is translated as CATSDLRTGGEAFF.

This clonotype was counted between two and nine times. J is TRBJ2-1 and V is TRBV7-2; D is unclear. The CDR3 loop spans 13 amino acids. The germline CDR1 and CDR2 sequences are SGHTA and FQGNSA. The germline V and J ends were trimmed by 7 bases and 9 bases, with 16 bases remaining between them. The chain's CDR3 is CASNKRPSAEQFF. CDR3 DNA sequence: TGTGCCAGCAACAAACGCCCCAGCGCTGAGCAGTTCTTC. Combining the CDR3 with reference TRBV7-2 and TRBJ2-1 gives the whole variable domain GAGVSQSPSNKVTEKGKDVELRCDPISGHTALYWYRQSLGQGLEFLIYFQGNSAPDKSGLPSDRFSAERTGGSVSTLTIQRTQQEDSAVYLCASNKRPSAEQFFGPGTRLTVL.

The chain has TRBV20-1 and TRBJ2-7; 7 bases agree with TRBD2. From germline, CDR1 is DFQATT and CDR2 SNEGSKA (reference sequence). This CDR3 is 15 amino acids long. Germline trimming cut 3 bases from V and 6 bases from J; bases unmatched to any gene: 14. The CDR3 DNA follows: TGCAGTGCTAGGGGTCCCGGGGGAGGGTCACGCGAGCAGTACTTC. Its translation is CSARGPGGGSREQYF.

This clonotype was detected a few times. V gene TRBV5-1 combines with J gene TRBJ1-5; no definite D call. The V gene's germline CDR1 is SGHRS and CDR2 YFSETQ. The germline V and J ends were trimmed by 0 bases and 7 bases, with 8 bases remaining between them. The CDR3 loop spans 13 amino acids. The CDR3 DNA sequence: TGCGCCAGCAGCTTGGTCGGGGAACAGCCCCAGCATTTT. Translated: CASSLVGEQPQHF.